This entry lists 5 T cell receptor beta chains sequenced from one sample in a study of blood T cell repertoires in COVID-19. Profiling relied on immunoSEQ multiplex PCR, and the TCRdb table lists in-frame clones only, not all of them. The table lists roughly 190,000 clones, roughly 81% of them singletons, with approximately 9.9% in the top ten. Sequenced input: peripheral blood. Receptors originate from a woman aged 40-49 years with COVID-19, enrolled during active disease.

V is TRBV12-3 or TRBV12-4 and J is TRBJ2-1; the D is unclear. This CDR3 region has 11 residues. The V end was cut by 6 bases, the J end by 6 bases, with 6 bases between. CDR3 nucleotide sequence: TGTGCCAGCAGCTACCGCAATGAGCAGTTCTTC. Translating it yields CASSYRNEQFF.

The V and J genes are TRBV19 and TRBJ2-2; D is perhaps TRBD2 (6 bases). This CDR3 comprises 18 residues. V lost 6 bases and J 0 bases, leaving 20 bases between the germline ends. The germline CDR1 and CDR2 sequences are LNHDA and SQIVND (reference sequence). CDR3: CASREGPRLFANTGELFF. CDR3 DNA: TGTGCCAGTAGGGAGGGCCCGCGCCTTTTCGCGAACACCGGGGAGCTGTTTTTT.

This clone showed up just a few times. The chain uses TRBV5-4 and TRBJ1-1; no clear D. Trimming shortened V by 4 bases and J by 5 bases, and 9 bases separated the two germline ends. CDR1 and CDR2 from the germline V gene are SGHNT and YYREEE (reference sequence). The CDR3 is 12 amino acids. In DNA form, the CDR3 reads TGTGCCAGCAGCGAAGACTGGACTGAAGCTTTCTTT. It codes for CASSEDWTEAFF.

The chain joins TRBV7-9 to TRBJ1-2, with D uncertain. This CDR3 comprises 10 residues. Germline V lookup: CDR1 SEHNR, CDR2 FQNEAQ (reference sequence). Trimming removed 5 bases at V and 8 bases at J, with 6 bases between. CDR3 region: CASSEIGYTF. DNA of the CDR3: TGTGCCAGCAGCGAGATAGGCTACACCTTC.

The sample holds a few counts of this clone. V and J are TRBV6-5 and TRBJ1-5, with no clear D. From germline, CDR1 is MNHEY and CDR2 SVGAGI. Trimming shortened V by 8 bases and J by 4 bases, and 12 bases separated the two germline ends. The CDR3 spans 13 residues. The CDR3 loop reads CASGPESNQPQHF. DNA for the CDR3: TGTGCCAGCGGTCCCGAGAGTAATCAGCCCCAGCATTTT.